What follows describes a single TCR beta chain. No antigen is known for it. The source of the sample is a study of shared clonotypes between healthy human individuals. Findings and caveats of the study: When naive CD4 clonotypes were compared across four donors, 4% to 6.5% were shared.

Clones were sequenced by immunoSEQ multiplex PCR, and TCRdb holds only the in-frame ones, with some missing. This table has a few million clones, roughly 92% appearing once. Germline CDR1 SGHTA, CDR2 FQGNSA. The CDR3 length is 18 residues. V was cut by 2 bases and J by 5 bases, with 22 bases left in between. The chain carries TRBV7-2 and TRBJ1-5; D is possibly TRBD1 (6 bases). The receptor was derived from a man aged 18 to 29 in good health. The sequenced sample was naive CD4+ T cells sorted from blood. Subset defined: CD45RA+ positively selected. CDR3 region: CASSLKWAGADPHQPQHF. The CDR3 bases are TGTGCCAGCAGCTTAAAGTGGGCGGGGGCAGACCCACATCAGCCCCAGCATTTT.